The 20 T cell receptor beta chains below come from one sample, sequenced in a study of T cells in Graves' hyperthyroidism and ophthalmopathy. From RNA transcripts, TCR beta CDR3 regions were amplified. The HTBI primer set served for first-round RT-PCR of the TCR CDR3. One entry per CDR3 protein results from TCRdb running MiXCR on the multiplex PCR reads. Of around 370,000 distinct CDR3 sequences listed, around a sixth are singletons. What was sequenced was blood. These receptors were taken from a man younger than 30 with Graves' ophthalmopathy.

The chain is built from TRBV19 and TRBJ1-5; TRBD1 agrees at 7 bases. Germline-derived CDR1 and CDR2 are LNHDA and SQIVND (reference sequence). The CDR3 is 16 residues long. V dropped 3 bases and J dropped 4; count of bases not matched to a gene: 9. This CDR3 reads CASSIPTGVGNQPQHF. The CDR3 coding sequence is TGTGCCAGTAGTATCCCTACAGGGGTTGGGAATCAGCCCCAGCATTTT.

The chain has TRBV13 and TRBJ2-7, with 10 bases matching TRBD2. With V trimmed by 5 bases and J by 4 bases, 8 bases remained unmatched. This CDR3 has 15 residues. Germline assignment: CDR1 PRHDT and CDR2 FYEKMQ (reference sequence). CDR3 protein: CASSLAGVARYEQYF. The CDR3 region has the DNA TGTGCCAGCAGCCTAGCGGGAGTAGCTAGATACGAGCAGTACTTC.

This clonotype has at least ten counts. The CDR3 DNA follows: TGTGCCAGCAGCCCTCCTGGTAGCGGGAGCTACGAGCAGTACTTC. It is translated as CASSPPGSGSYEQYF. The chain links TRBV7-9 to TRBJ2-7, with 9 positions matching TRBD2. J lost 3 bases, V lost 5 bases, and 8 bases had no gene match. Per germline, CDR1 SEHNR and CDR2 FQNEAQ (reference sequence). The CDR3 contains 15 residues.

This clonotype occurred many times. The CDR3 nucleotides are TGCAGTGCTAAAGTTGGCGGCACAGTTGCTTCACCCCTCCACTTT. It codes for CSAKVGGTVASPLHF. The chain combines TRBV20-1 with TRBJ1-6; no definite D call. Germline V gives CDR1 DFQATT, CDR2 SNEGSKA (reference sequence). The ends were cut back, 4 bases at V and 9 bases at J, with 19 bases in the middle. The CDR3 runs 15 residues.

This clonotype was seen repeatedly, ten times or more. The chain couples TRBV11-1 to TRBJ2-5, with D maybe TRBD1 (5 bases). V lost 5 bases and J lost 1, with 14 bases in between. The CDR3 spans 15 residues. Germline V gives CDR1 SGHAT, CDR2 FQDESV (reference sequence). CDR3 sequence: CASSRAKGLQETQYF. As DNA, the CDR3 is TGTGCCAGCAGCAGAGCTAAGGGGCTCCAAGAGACCCAGTACTTC.

This clonotype has ten or more counts. The chain is built from TRBV15 and TRBJ1-1; no clear D gene. The CDR3 contains 14 residues. Trimming left V 3 bases short and J 0 bases short, with 8 bases between. Germline lookup yields CDR1 LNHNV and CDR2 YYDKDF (reference sequence). The CDR3 loop reads CATSSTRMNTEAFF. The CDR3 region has the DNA TGTGCCACCAGCAGTACCAGGATGAACACTGAAGCTTTCTTT.

The chain uses TRBV4-3 and TRBJ2-5; D is undetermined. This CDR3 is 13 amino acids long. Germline CDR1 LGHNA, CDR2 YSLEER. V was shortened by 2 bases and J by 3 bases, with 7 bases between the two germline ends. The DNA for the CDR3 is TGCGCCAGCAGCCAATCGATCGAAGAGACCCAGTACTTC. It translates to CASSQSIEETQYF.

This clonotype was detected many times. The chain is built from TRBV28 and TRBJ2-3; 10 bases map to TRBD1. Losses at the gene ends were 1 base for V and 0 bases for J; bases not matched to a gene: 7. The CDR3 has 18 amino acids. Germline V lookup: CDR1 MDHEN, CDR2 SYDVKM. The CDR3 loop reads CASSLSTGGTSSTDTQYF. The CDR3 DNA follows: TGTGCCAGCAGTTTATCGACAGGGGGCACCTCTAGCACAGATACGCAGTATTTT.

V is TRBV27 and J is TRBJ2-1; no firm D call. V lost 2 bases and J 8 bases, leaving 13 bases between the germline ends. Germline lookup yields CDR1 MNHEY and CDR2 SMNVEV (reference sequence). The CDR3 is 14 amino acids. The CDR3 coding sequence is TGTGCCAGCAGTTTAAGTCGACCCCCTGATGAGCAGTTCTTC. Residues: CASSLSRPPDEQFF.

This sequence joins TRBV4-1 and TRBJ2-7; 10 bases map to TRBD1. V was pared by 8 bases and J by 6 bases, with 10 bases of the junction left unmatched. CDR1 is MGHRA, CDR2 YSYEKL, per germline. The CDR3 length is 14 residues. CDR3 sequence (DNA): TGCGCCAGCGGCTCCGGGACAGGGGCTTTCGAGCAGTACTTC. Protein sequence: CASGSGTGAFEQYF.

This clonotype occurred a few times. The V gene is TRBV5-1, the J gene TRBJ1-5; the D gene is possibly TRBD1 (5 bases). Trimming took off 0 bases at V and 4 bases at J, with 11 bases between the two ends. The CDR3 length is 15 residues. Germline CDR1 is SGHRS and CDR2 is YFSETQ. In nucleotides, the CDR3 is TGCGCCAGCAGCTTGGGCGGGGGTATGAATCAGCCCCAGCATTTT. This codes for CASSLGGGMNQPQHF.

This clonotype was counted ten times or more. The CDR3 protein is CASSFGTSLSYEQYF. Here the CDR3 DNA reads TGCGCCAGCAGCTTCGGGACTAGCCTCTCCTACGAGCAGTACTTC. J is TRBJ2-7 and V is TRBV5-1; 9 nucleotides agree with TRBD2. After removal of 2 bases from V and 0 bases from J, the junction contained 3 bases not matched to a gene. This CDR3 spans 15 amino acids. CDR1 is SGHRS, CDR2 YFSETQ, per germline.

V gene TRBV7-9 combines with J gene TRBJ2-3, with D perhaps assigned TRBD1 or TRBD2 (5 bases each). Germline-derived CDR1 and CDR2 are SEHNR and FQNEAQ (reference sequence). The V end was cut by 1 base, the J end by 5 bases, with 16 bases between. The CDR3 has 16 amino acids. The CDR3 region is CASSLVRGAEKDTQYF. The CDR3, as DNA: TGTGCCAGCAGCTTAGTAAGAGGGGCGGAGAAAGATACGCAGTATTTT.

A few counts support this clonotype. This chain connects TRBV20-1 to TRBJ1-5; TRBD1 is a possible D gene (6 bases). CDR3 length: 14 residues. Trimming left V 6 bases short and J 9 bases short, with 21 bases between. Germline V gene sequence: CDR1 DFQATT, CDR2 SNEGSKA (reference sequence). The CDR3 here is CSAPDRGRDRPQHF. The CDR3 coding sequence is TGCAGTGCCCCTGATAGGGGGAGGGATAGGCCCCAGCATTTT.

The V gene is TRBV19, the J gene TRBJ1-2, with D uncertain. CDR3 length equals 12 residues. Germline lookup yields CDR1 LNHDA and CDR2 SQIVND (reference sequence). V was clipped by 10 bases and J by 4 bases, with 13 bases between them. This CDR3 is CATQRQRYGYTF. The DNA of the CDR3 is TGTGCCACTCAACGTCAACGCTATGGCTACACCTTC.

The J gene is TRBJ2-2, the V gene TRBV10-1; 9 bases agree with TRBD1. Germline trimming cut 8 bases from V and 6 bases from J; bases unmatched to any gene: 7. The CDR3 runs to 14 residues. Germline CDR1 is WNHNN and CDR2 is SYGVQD (reference sequence). The CDR3 loop reads CASATGGSSGELFF. The CDR3 nucleotides read TGCGCCAGCGCCACAGGGGGCTCTTCCGGGGAGCTGTTTTTT.

The chain carries TRBV3-1 and TRBJ2-3; 15 bases agree with TRBD2. The CDR3 sequence is 18 residues long. With 3 bases clipped from V and 5 bases from J, the junction kept 9 bases outside the gene matches. Germline assignment: CDR1 LGHDT and CDR2 YNNKEL (reference sequence). CDR3 region: CASSQGTSGGPRQDTQYF. CDR3 bases: TGTGCCAGCAGCCAGGGGACTAGCGGGGGGCCACGGCAAGATACGCAGTATTTT.

This clonotype came up many times. The chain links TRBV12-3 or TRBV12-4 to TRBJ1-5; a possible D gene is TRBD1 (5 bases). V lost 3 bases to trimming and J lost 6 bases, with 12 bases between them. The CDR3 has 14 residues. This CDR3 is CASSFQGGAQPQHF. The CDR3 DNA is TGTGCCAGCAGTTTTCAGGGAGGGGCTCAGCCCCAGCATTTT.

This clonotype showed up many times. The V gene is TRBV28, the J gene TRBJ2-7; D remains ambiguous. V lost 6 bases, J lost 9 bases, and 12 bases lay in between. Germline-derived CDR1 and CDR2 are MDHEN and SYDVKM. The CDR3 is 11 amino acids. CDR3 protein: CASRAPFGQYF. The CDR3 DNA is TGTGCCAGCAGGGCCCCGTTTGGGCAGTACTTC. The whole variable domain, filled in from reference TRBV28 and TRBJ2-7, reads DVKVTQSSRYLVKRTGEKVFLECVQDMDHENMFWYRQDPGLGLRLIYFSYDVKMKEKGDIPEGYSVSREKKERFSLILESASTNQTSMYLCASRAPFGQYFGPGTRLTVT.

This clonotype was observed a few times. The chain recombines TRBV6-5 with TRBJ1-2; D might be TRBD1 (5 bases). Trimming cost V 2 bases and J 7 bases, with 11 bases left between them. Germline V CDR1 and CDR2: MNHEY, SVGAGI. CDR3 length: 13 residues. CDR3 sequence (DNA): TGTGCCAGCAGTTACGGTCAGGGAGGTGGCTACACCTTC. The encoded protein is CASSYGQGGGYTF.